This T cell receptor (beta chain) was recovered during a study of control samples from healthy donors and cancer patients. The repertoire was sequenced with immunoSEQ multiplex PCR; TCRdb's copy has only in-frame clones and lacks some. The sample records 25,000 or so clones, around 85% being singletons. CDR1 is SGHTA and CDR2 is FQGNSA in the germline V gene. The CDR3 sequence is 15 residues long. V was pared by 2 bases and J by 4 bases, with 14 bases between. This clonotype originated in a woman aged 55 to 70 with head and neck cancer. The chain employs TRBV7-2 and TRBJ1-2; D possibly corresponds to TRBD1 (6 bases). The specimen sequenced was PBMCs. CDR3 amino acids: CASSLTGHQTYGYTF. The CDR3 coding sequence is TGTGCCAGCAGCTTAACGGGACACCAGACCTATGGCTACACCTTC. The entire variable domain, with the rest obtained from reference TRBV7-2 and TRBJ1-2, is as follows: GAGVSQSPSNKVTEKGKDVELRCDPISGHTALYWYRQSLGQGLEFLIYFQGNSAPDKSGLPSDRFSAERTGGSVSTLTIQRTQQEDSAVYLCASSLTGHQTYGYTFGSGTRLTVV.